This paragraph reports one TCR beta chain. This clonotype has a single count. Its antigen target is currently unknown. Base-call qualities are not available, and no considerably larger clone is one nucleotide away. Evidence from one read is weak. Libraries were built with RT-PCR. Sequencing instrument: Illumina HiSeq 2500. TCRdb reanalyzed the raw reads on its own, using fastp at Q25 for trimming and MiXCR for clone calling, and kept in-frame beta chains. Each CDR3 protein appears once, grouped with its most common genes and DNA. Present in this sample are approximately 2,500 distinct CDR3 sequences, about 86% of which were seen just once. Around 4.5% of the sample is taken by the ten largest. The source of the sample is a study of yellow fever vaccine responses in identical twins (dated by TCRdb to 2016 to 2019). About the investigation overall: Focusing on identical twins, the study followed the T cell clones that responded to the vaccine, and did so with precision.

Results and caveats for the whole study, not just this receptor: The authors reported that the T cell response to vaccination in identical twins appeared partly convergent and partly personalized.

Including cysteine and phenylalanine, the CDR3 has 14 amino acids. The read is trimmed to its CDR3 DNA, 42 bases read in frame from base 1. The germline V gene (reference sequence) gives CDR1 as LNHNV and CDR2 as YYDKDF. V is reduced by 1 base and J by 3 bases, leaving a spacing of 8 bases between them. The chain joins TRBV15 to TRBJ2-3; the D gene is perhaps TRBD2, on 5 matching bases. The TCR sequence derives from a woman between 18 and 30 years old who received the yellow fever vaccine. Donor details come from another sample of the same person, matched by shared clones. Sequenced here: T cells from blood (PBMCs), unsorted or a sorted subset (not recorded which), sampled before or after yellow fever vaccination (not recorded which). The nucleotide sequence reads TGTGCCACCAGCAGAGGACTAACGACAGATACGCAGTATTTT. This sequence encodes CATSRGLTTDTQYF.